These T cell receptor beta chains were read from a single sample in a study of T cell responses to AZD1222 COVID-19 vaccine. The assay was immunoSEQ multiplex PCR, and TCRdb's table has in-frame clones only and misses some. The repertoire holds under 200,000 clones, with roughly 90% as singletons. Sequenced material: peripheral blood, taken on day 0 of AZD1222 vaccination. These receptors were taken from an adult in good health. CDR3s include the opening cysteine and the closing phenylalanine or tryptophan. Each record gives: CDR3 length, D gene, J gene, clone size, V gene, CDR3 DNA, CDR3 protein. D genes are given only for firm matches. Part of the rows lack a size; the others show once, few, many or a class for expanded clones.

cdr3_length: 13; d_call: -; j_call: TRBJ1-5; clone_size: -; v_call: TRBV6-2/TRBV6-3; cdr3_nt: TGTGCCAGCAGTTACTCGACGGGGCAGCCCCAGCATTTT; cdr3_aa: CASSYSTGQPQHF
cdr3_length: 14; d_call: -; j_call: TRBJ1-5; clone_size: -; v_call: TRBV7-8; cdr3_nt: TGTGCCAGCAGCTTTGGGGGTCGCAATCAGCCCCAGCATTTT; cdr3_aa: CASSFGGRNQPQHF
cdr3_length: 15; d_call: -; j_call: TRBJ1-2; clone_size: -; v_call: TRBV4-2; cdr3_nt: TGTGCCAGCAGCCAAGGGTCGGGCATTGAGTATGGCTACACCTTC; cdr3_aa: CASSQGSGIEYGYTF
cdr3_length: 14; d_call: -; j_call: TRBJ1-6; clone_size: -; v_call: TRBV19; cdr3_nt: TGTGCCAGTAGGGAGTTAAATTATAATTCACCCCTCCACTTT; cdr3_aa: CASRELNYNSPLHF
cdr3_length: 18; d_call: TRBD1; j_call: TRBJ1-5; clone_size: -; v_call: TRBV14; cdr3_nt: TGTGCCAACCGATCCGACAGGGGGTCCGCATATAGCAATCAGCCCCAGCATTTT; cdr3_aa: CANRSDRGSAYSNQPQHF
cdr3_length: 14; d_call: TRBD1; j_call: TRBJ1-4; clone_size: -; v_call: TRBV6-6; cdr3_nt: TGTGCCAGCCGGACGGGACAGGGGGCAGAAAAACTGTTTTTT; cdr3_aa: CASRTGQGAEKLFF
cdr3_length: 15; d_call: TRBD1; j_call: TRBJ1-5; clone_size: once; v_call: TRBV4-2; cdr3_nt: TGTGCCAGCAGCCGCGGACAGGGGGGGGATCAGCCCCAGCATTTT; cdr3_aa: CASSRGQGGDQPQHF
cdr3_length: 15; d_call: -; j_call: TRBJ1-6; clone_size: -; v_call: TRBV7-9; cdr3_nt: TGTGCCAGCAGCTGGGCGACAGGAGGGGATTCACCCCTCCACTTT; cdr3_aa: CASSWATGGDSPLHF
cdr3_length: 14; d_call: -; j_call: TRBJ2-7; clone_size: -; v_call: TRBV24-1; cdr3_nt: TGTGCCACCGGGAAAGGGAGACCCCCCTACGAGCAGTACTTC; cdr3_aa: CATGKGRPPYEQYF
cdr3_length: 15; d_call: -; j_call: TRBJ2-2; clone_size: -; v_call: TRBV5-5; cdr3_nt: TGTGCCAGCAGCTTGGTCGGAAGTAACACCGGGGAGCTGTTTTTT; cdr3_aa: CASSLVGSNTGELFF
cdr3_length: 17; d_call: TRBD1; j_call: TRBJ1-5; clone_size: -; v_call: TRBV3-1/TRBV3-2; cdr3_nt: TGTGCCAGCAGCCGTTCTCCTCCGGGACAGGGGAATCAGCCCCAGCATTTT; cdr3_aa: CASSRSPPGQGNQPQHF
cdr3_length: 14; d_call: -; j_call: TRBJ1-5; clone_size: -; v_call: TRBV4-1; cdr3_nt: TGCGCCAGCAGCCTTAACCCCGCGGTTCAGCCCCAGCATTTT; cdr3_aa: CASSLNPAVQPQHF
cdr3_length: 13; d_call: TRBD2; j_call: TRBJ2-5; clone_size: -; v_call: TRBV7-3; cdr3_nt: TGTGCCAGCAGCCCACTAGCGGAAGAGACCCAGTACTTC; cdr3_aa: CASSPLAEETQYF
cdr3_length: 13; d_call: -; j_call: TRBJ2-3; clone_size: -; v_call: TRBV14; cdr3_nt: TGTGCCAGCAGCCGGCGGGGAGCAGATACGCAGTATTTT; cdr3_aa: CASSRRGADTQYF
cdr3_length: 15; d_call: TRBD1; j_call: TRBJ1-1; clone_size: -; v_call: TRBV5-1; cdr3_nt: TGCGCCAGCAGCTTGGGACAGGGGTTAAGCACTGAAGCTTTCTTT; cdr3_aa: CASSLGQGLSTEAFF
cdr3_length: 16; d_call: -; j_call: TRBJ2-7; clone_size: -; v_call: TRBV6-2/TRBV6-3; cdr3_nt: TGTGCCAGCAGTTACGATCAGTTGGACAGCTTCTACGAGCAGTACTTC; cdr3_aa: CASSYDQLDSFYEQYF
cdr3_length: 14; d_call: -; j_call: TRBJ1-3; clone_size: once; v_call: TRBV6-2/TRBV6-3; cdr3_nt: TGTGCCAGCAGTATCGGACAGCGACCGGACACCATATATTTT; cdr3_aa: CASSIGQRPDTIYF
cdr3_length: 11; d_call: TRBD1; j_call: TRBJ2-7; clone_size: -; v_call: TRBV6-1; cdr3_nt: TGTGCCAGTACAGGGGGCGGCGAGCAGTACTTC; cdr3_aa: CASTGGGEQYF
cdr3_length: 13; d_call: -; j_call: TRBJ1-1; clone_size: -; v_call: TRBV6-6; cdr3_nt: TGTGCCAGCACAGTGGGGCTGGGCACTGAAGCTTTCTTT; cdr3_aa: CASTVGLGTEAFF
cdr3_length: 15; d_call: TRBD1; j_call: TRBJ1-6; clone_size: -; v_call: TRBV19; cdr3_nt: TGTGCCAGTAGTATCAGTGGGACAGGCAATTCACCCCTCCACTTT; cdr3_aa: CASSISGTGNSPLHF
cdr3_length: 16; d_call: -; j_call: TRBJ1-4; clone_size: once; v_call: TRBV7-9; cdr3_nt: TGTGCCAGCAGCCGCATTACGGGCAGAAAAAATGAAAAACTGTTTTTT; cdr3_aa: CASSRITGRKNEKLFF
cdr3_length: 13; d_call: -; j_call: TRBJ2-5; clone_size: -; v_call: TRBV18; cdr3_nt: TGTGCCAGCTCACCACCGCAGTTGGAGACCCAGTACTTC; cdr3_aa: CASSPPQLETQYF
cdr3_length: 13; d_call: -; j_call: TRBJ1-3; clone_size: -; v_call: TRBV29-1; cdr3_nt: TGCAGCGTCCTAGACATCTCTGGAAACACCATATATTTT; cdr3_aa: CSVLDISGNTIYF
cdr3_length: 15; d_call: -; j_call: TRBJ1-5; clone_size: -; v_call: TRBV11-2; cdr3_nt: TGTGCCAGCAGCTTACGGCTCGGTAGCAATCAGCCCCAGCATTTT; cdr3_aa: CASSLRLGSNQPQHF
cdr3_length: 11; d_call: -; j_call: TRBJ2-5; clone_size: -; v_call: TRBV28; cdr3_nt: TGTGCCAGCAGTTTAAGGGAGACCCAGTACTTC; cdr3_aa: CASSLRETQYF
cdr3_length: 14; d_call: TRBD1; j_call: TRBJ2-3; clone_size: -; v_call: TRBV4-2; cdr3_nt: TGTGCCAGCAGCCAAGAACTCGACGGGACAGGGATTAAATTT; cdr3_aa: CASSQELDGTGIKF
cdr3_length: 15; d_call: -; j_call: TRBJ2-5; clone_size: -; v_call: TRBV7-2; cdr3_nt: TGTGCCAGCAGCTTAGAGGCGGGAATCCCGGGGACCCAGTACTTC; cdr3_aa: CASSLEAGIPGTQYF
cdr3_length: 12; d_call: -; j_call: TRBJ1-4; clone_size: -; v_call: TRBV5-6; cdr3_nt: TGTGCCAGCAGCAAAGACAGCGAAAAACTGTTTTTT; cdr3_aa: CASSKDSEKLFF
cdr3_length: 15; d_call: -; j_call: TRBJ1-6; clone_size: -; v_call: TRBV6-5; cdr3_nt: TGTGCCAGCAGTTACTCGAGGTCCCGTAATTCACCCCTCCACTTT; cdr3_aa: CASSYSRSRNSPLHF
cdr3_length: 12; d_call: -; j_call: TRBJ1-5; clone_size: -; v_call: TRBV24-1; cdr3_nt: TGTGCCACCAGTGATCCAGATCAGCCCCAGCATTTT; cdr3_aa: CATSDPDQPQHF
cdr3_length: 11; d_call: -; j_call: TRBJ1-5; clone_size: -; v_call: TRBV24-1; cdr3_nt: TGTGCCACGGTCGGTAAGGAGCCCCAGCATTTT; cdr3_aa: CATVGKEPQHF
cdr3_length: 18; d_call: TRBD2; j_call: TRBJ2-1; clone_size: -; v_call: TRBV11-2; cdr3_nt: TGTGCCAGCAGCTTTGCTAGCGGGAGCCTCCACCAGAACAATGAGCAGTTCTTC; cdr3_aa: CASSFASGSLHQNNEQFF
cdr3_length: 11; d_call: -; j_call: TRBJ1-4; clone_size: -; v_call: TRBV20-1; cdr3_nt: TGCAGTGCTAGAAGGGAGGAAAAACTGTTTTTT; cdr3_aa: CSARREEKLFF
cdr3_length: 17; d_call: TRBD1; j_call: TRBJ2-6; clone_size: once; v_call: TRBV19; cdr3_nt: TGTGCCAGTAGCCACGGGACAGGGGGCTCTGGGGCCAACGTCCTGACTTTC; cdr3_aa: CASSHGTGGSGANVLTF
cdr3_length: 15; d_call: TRBD2; j_call: TRBJ2-7; clone_size: once; v_call: TRBV5-4; cdr3_nt: TGTGCCAGCAGCTTGGATCTAGCGGGAGGCTACGAGCAGTACTTC; cdr3_aa: CASSLDLAGGYEQYF